This T cell receptor (beta chain) originates from a study of CD8 T cells in ankylosing spondylitis. The CDR3 totals 16 residues. From germline, CDR1 is SEHNR and CDR2 FQNEAQ (reference sequence). Unmatched junction bases numbered 8, after V lost 5 bases and J lost 3 bases. This clonotype was counted at least ten times. Each CDR3 protein is one row after TCRdb ran MiXCR on the 5' RACE reads. The sample contains hundreds of thousands of distinct CDR3 sequences, approximately 9% of which appear only once. The rearrangement links TRBV7-9 to TRBJ2-1, with 9 positions matching TRBD1. The TCR comes from a male donor with ankylosing spondylitis or in good health (not recorded which). Sequencing was carried out using blood, either unsorted or a sorted T cell fraction (not recorded which). CDR3 in DNA: TGTGCCAGCAGCCCGATCCCGGGACAGGGCTACAATGAGCAGTTCTTC. It specifies CASSPIPGQGYNEQFF.